Shown below are 26 T cell receptor beta chains from a single sample sequenced in a study of spatial heterogeneity in lung cancer. This sample's time point: blood at routine non-recurrence follow-up after resection. TCRdb passed the 5' RACE reads through MiXCR, listing each CDR3 protein once. The table has 3,200 or so distinct CDR3 sequences, around a fifth seen once. Sequencing used PBMCs, obtained at follow-up. The source is a male donor with early-stage non-small cell lung cancer.

Sample share makes this clonotype medium-sized (0.01 to 0.1%). The chain joins TRBV25-1 to TRBJ2-1; D not certain. Deletions cut 1 base from V and 6 bases from J, with 10 bases between. Germline assignment: CDR1 MGHDK and CDR2 SYGVNS. CDR3 size: 14 residues. The CDR3 loop reads CASSESPTLNEQFF. The DNA for the CDR3 is TGTGCCAGCAGTGAATCTCCTACACTCAATGAGCAGTTCTTC.

V is TRBV6-6 and J is TRBJ2-7; the D is unclear. CDR1 and CDR2 from the germline V gene are MNHNY and SVGAGI (reference sequence). This CDR3 comprises 15 residues. The germline V and J ends were trimmed by 6 bases and 0 bases, with 15 bases remaining between them. CDR3 sequence reads: CASSQAAQSSYEQYF. CDR3 in DNA: TGTGCCAGCAGCCAGGCCGCACAGAGCTCCTACGAGCAGTACTTC.

This clonotype has at least ten counts. This chain links TRBV6-4 with TRBJ2-1; the D gene could be TRBD1 or TRBD2 (6 bases each). Per germline, CDR1 MRHNA and CDR2 SNTAGT. CDR3 size: 15 residues. The V end lost 6 bases, the J end lost 3 bases, and 15 bases lay between the germline ends. The CDR3 sequence is CASRKTGGVYNEQFF. Written as DNA, the CDR3 is TGTGCCAGCAGAAAGACAGGAGGGGTCTACAATGAGCAGTTCTTC.

The genes are TRBV6-2 or TRBV6-3 and TRBJ2-6, with D tentatively TRBD1 or TRBD2 (5 bases each). In germline, CDR1 is MNHEY, CDR2 SVGEGT. V lost 5 bases to trimming and J lost 0 bases, with 8 bases between them. The CDR3 sequence is 15 residues long. The CDR3 here is CASSRGVSGANVLTF. The CDR3, as DNA: TGTGCCAGCAGTAGAGGGGTCTCTGGGGCCAACGTCCTGACTTTC.

By sample fraction, this clonotype is medium-sized. This rearrangement joins TRBV7-2 to TRBJ2-3, with D possibly matching TRBD2 (6 bases). The V end lost 0 bases, the J end lost 2 bases, and 15 bases lay between the germline ends. CDR1 is SGHTA and CDR2 is FQGNSA in the germline V gene. This CDR3 comprises 17 residues. CDR3 loop: CASSLAFSAGITDTQYF. In DNA form, the CDR3 reads TGTGCCAGCAGCTTAGCTTTCTCGGCGGGGATCACAGATACGCAGTATTTT.

This chain links TRBV20-1 with TRBJ2-1, with 7 bases that match TRBD2. V shed 1 base and J 6 bases; nucleotides not matched to a gene: 6. CDR1 DFQATT and CDR2 SNEGSKA come from the germline V gene (reference sequence). The CDR3 loop spans 14 amino acids. The CDR3 nucleotides are TGCAGTGCTAGAGGGACTAGTCGACGCAATGAGCAGTTCTTC. Translating gives CSARGTSRRNEQFF.

By share of the sample, this clonotype is medium-sized. The rearrangement joins TRBV7-3 to TRBJ2-1; D gene unclear. Looked up from germline, CDR1 is SGHTA and CDR2 is FQGTGA. Trimming left V 5 bases short and J 0 bases short, with 8 bases between. CDR3 size: 14 residues. The CDR3 coding sequence is TGTGCCAGCAGCCCCACGAGCTCCTACAATGAGCAGTTCTTC. This encodes CASSPTSSYNEQFF.

V and J are TRBV7-2 and TRBJ2-3; D gene uncertain. Trimming removed 5 bases from V and 2 bases from J, with 5 bases in between. The CDR3 spans 12 residues. Germline V gene lookup returns CDR1 SGHTA and CDR2 FQGNSA. The CDR3 reads CASSSFTDTQYF. CDR3 bases: TGTGCCAGCAGCAGCTTCACAGATACGCAGTATTTT.

Relative to its sample, this clonotype is medium-sized (0.01 to 0.1%). The CDR3 is CASSQGLVSYEQYF. DNA for the CDR3: TGTGCCAGCTCACAGGGACTCGTCTCCTACGAGCAGTACTTC. V is TRBV18 and J is TRBJ2-7; possible D gene TRBD2, 6 bases. The V end lost 4 bases, the J end lost 0 bases, and 10 bases lay between the germline ends. The CDR3 contains 14 residues. Germline V lookup: CDR1 KGHSH, CDR2 LQKENI.

By proportion, this clonotype is medium-sized. CDR3 nucleotides: TGTGCCAGCAGTTACTCATTCAGTTCAAGGCAAGAGACCCAGTACTTC. Translation: CASSYSFSSRQETQYF. The V and J genes are TRBV6-2 or TRBV6-3 and TRBJ2-5; no reliable D call. The germline V gene has CDR1 MNHEY and CDR2 SVGEGT. CDR3 size: 16 residues. Trimming removed 0 bases at V and 2 bases at J, with 13 bases between.

In this sample, this clonotype turned up many times. This chain joins TRBV19 and TRBJ1-1; D call uncertain. The V gene lost 6 bases and the J gene lost 0 bases, with 8 bases spanning the gap. The germline gives CDR1 LNHDA, CDR2 SQIVND (reference sequence). CDR3 size: 13 residues. The CDR3 spells CASRTEMNTEAFF. Here the CDR3 DNA reads TGTGCCAGTAGGACGGAAATGAACACTGAAGCTTTCTTT.

This clonotype is medium-sized. The chain combines TRBV11-2 with TRBJ2-3, with TRBD2 matching 7 bases. V lost 6 bases to trimming and J lost 1 base; unmatched junction nucleotides: 7. Per the germline V gene, CDR1 is SGHAT and CDR2 is FQNNGV. The CDR3 runs to 15 residues. CDR3 residues: CASRSAAGGTDTQYF. The DNA of the CDR3 is TGTGCCAGCAGATCGGCTGCGGGGGGCACAGATACGCAGTATTTT.

This clonotype was observed many times. This chain joins TRBV5-6 and TRBJ1-2; no clear D gene. Germline V CDR1 and CDR2: SGHDT, YYEEEE. The CDR3 spans 14 residues. The V end lost 1 base, the J end lost 1 base, and 8 bases lay between the germline ends. CDR3 in amino acids: CASSLLKINYGYTF. Written as DNA, the CDR3 is TGTGCCAGCAGCTTGTTGAAGATTAACTATGGCTACACCTTC.

The V call is TRBV2, the J call TRBJ2-5, with a weak D call TRBD2 (7 bases). From germline, CDR1 is SNHLY and CDR2 FYNNEI. Trimming stripped 8 bases from V and 3 bases from J, with 16 bases between. This CDR3 comprises 14 residues. The CDR3 loop reads CASPGGQNKETQYF. CDR3 bases: TGTGCCAGCCCGGGGGGCCAGAATAAAGAGACCCAGTACTTC.

The V call is TRBV7-9, the J call TRBJ1-5; 8 nucleotides align to TRBD1. The V gene end was trimmed by 2 bases and the J gene end by 3 bases; junction bases not matched to a gene: 6. Germline assignment: CDR1 SEHNR and CDR2 FQNEAQ (reference sequence). The CDR3 sequence is 16 residues long. CDR3 region: CASSLYGQGDNQPQHF. The CDR3 DNA is TGTGCCAGCAGCTTATATGGACAGGGAGACAATCAGCCCCAGCATTTT.

This clonotype was observed at least ten times. This chain connects TRBV7-9 to TRBJ2-1; D possibly uses TRBD1 or TRBD2 (5 bases each). CDR1 and CDR2 (germline): SEHNR, FQNEAQ (reference sequence). CDR3 length: 16 residues. V was clipped by 1 base and J by 5 bases, with 15 bases between them. In DNA form, the CDR3 reads TGTGCCAGCAGCTTAGGGGGTTTAGGGACGGACAATGAGCAGTTCTTC. Translated: CASSLGGLGTDNEQFF.

This clonotype is categorized as medium-sized. V is TRBV12-3 or TRBV12-4 and J is TRBJ1-4; TRBD1 might be the D (5 bases). Trimming cost V 4 bases and J 10 bases, with 13 bases left between them. This CDR3 spans 13 amino acids. The chain's CDR3 is CASSWGRVGKLFF. CDR3 nucleotides: TGTGCCAGCAGTTGGGGCAGGGTCGGAAAACTGTTTTTT.

By share, this clonotype counts as medium-sized. V and J are TRBV4-1 and TRBJ2-3; TRBD1 matches at 7 bases. This CDR3 region has 17 residues. V was pared by 1 base and J by 3 bases, with 10 bases of the junction left unmatched. Germline loops: CDR1 MGHRA, CDR2 YSYEKL. CDR3 nucleotides: TGCGCCAGCAGCCAAGGTGGTGCAGGGGGTGGGACAGATACGCAGTATTTT. This gives the protein CASSQGGAGGGTDTQYF.

The table lists this clonotype with many counts. The rearrangement uses TRBV12-3 or TRBV12-4 and TRBJ2-7; D remains unclear. Trimming shortened V by 5 bases and J by 2 bases, and 22 bases separated the two germline ends. This CDR3 spans 17 amino acids. The chain's CDR3 is CASSLGSGRANPYEQYF. The DNA for the CDR3 is TGTGCCAGCAGTCTCGGTTCTGGGCGCGCGAATCCCTACGAGCAGTACTTC.

In this sample, this clonotype turned up once. V and J are TRBV9 and TRBJ2-2; D is undetermined. The V end lost 0 bases, the J end lost 2 bases, and 5 bases lay between the germline ends. The CDR3 is made up of 14 amino acids. The germline V gene has CDR1 SGDLS and CDR2 YYNGEE. The CDR3 DNA reads as TGTGCCAGCAGCGTAGTAGTTAACACCGGGGAGCTGTTTTTT. This sequence encodes CASSVVVNTGELFF. The whole variable domain, remainder taken from reference TRBV9 and TRBJ2-2, is DSGVTQTPKHLITATGQRVTLRCSPRSGDLSVYWYQQSLDQGLQFLIQYYNGEERAKGNILERFSAQQFPDLHSELNLSSLELGDSALYFCASSVVVNTGELFFGEGSRLTVL.

By sample share, this clonotype is medium-sized. As DNA, the CDR3 is TGTGCCAGTAGTCCCCGCATCCCCTCTGAAGCTTTCTTT. As protein: CASSPRIPSEAFF. The chain links TRBV19 to TRBJ1-1, with no clear D. The CDR3 is 13 residues long. V was shortened by 5 bases and J by 6 bases, with 13 bases between the two germline ends. The germline gives CDR1 LNHDA, CDR2 SQIVND (reference sequence).

This clonotype was counted ten times or more. The rearrangement joins TRBV5-8 to TRBJ1-1, with D maybe TRBD1 (5 bases). Germline-derived CDR1 and CDR2 are SGHTS and YDEGEE. This CDR3 is built from 15 residues. Trimming removed 2 bases from V and 0 bases from J, with 11 bases in between. Written as DNA, the CDR3 is TGTGCCAGCAGCTTTAGGGGATTGGTGAACACTGAAGCTTTCTTT. Translating it yields CASSFRGLVNTEAFF. The entire variable domain, with the rest obtained from reference TRBV5-8 and TRBJ1-1, is as follows: EAGVTQSPTHLIKTRGQQATLRCSPISGHTSVYWYQQALGLGLQFLLWYDEGEERNRGNFPPRFSGRQFPNYSSELNVNALELEDSALYLCASSFRGLVNTEAFFGQGTRLTVV.

V usage is TRBV12-3 or TRBV12-4 and J usage is TRBJ1-4, with 7 bases that match TRBD1. The CDR3 is 16 residues long. V lost 6 bases and J lost 1; bases outside the gene matches: 8. The CDR3 sequence is CASSRGSGGTNEKLFF. The CDR3 DNA reads TGTGCCAGCAGCCGGGGCTCAGGGGGAACTAATGAAAAACTGTTTTTT.

By sample fraction, this clonotype is medium-sized (0.01 to 0.1%). This chain connects TRBV7-3 to TRBJ2-3, with D unclear. Germline lookup yields CDR1 SGHTA and CDR2 FQGTGA. This CDR3 has 11 residues. Trimming removed 8 bases at V and 0 bases at J, with 3 bases between. CDR3 sequence reads: CASGSTDTQYF. For the CDR3, the DNA is TGTGCCAGCGGCAGCACAGATACGCAGTATTTT.

This chain uses TRBV4-1 with TRBJ2-3; D is ambiguous. Germline V CDR1 and CDR2: MGHRA, YSYEKL. The CDR3 spans 16 residues. The V and J ends lost 0 bases and 0 bases respectively, with 10 bases between them. The chain's CDR3 is CASSQEYGRSTDTQYF. The CDR3 DNA follows: TGCGCCAGCAGCCAAGAATATGGCAGGAGCACAGATACGCAGTATTTT.

The rearrangement uses TRBV28 and TRBJ1-4; a possible D gene is TRBD1 (5 bases). Germline-derived CDR1 and CDR2 are MDHEN and SYDVKM. CDR3 size: 14 residues. The ends were cut back, 5 bases at V and 3 bases at J, with 10 bases in the middle. This chain's CDR3 is CASSPGGANEKLFF. The CDR3 DNA reads TGTGCCAGCAGTCCCGGAGGGGCTAATGAAAAACTGTTTTTT.